This T cell receptor (beta chain) was sequenced for a study of vaccination and CD4 T cells after COVID-19. Study context: Post-COVID specimens were obtained a median 101 days after diagnosis (range 35 to 161). Broader study findings: Post-vaccination, and not before, a median about 90% of reactive clones appeared in convalescent patients. Spike mono-reactivity was found in 304 of 307 vaccine-specific clones from convalescent patients.

By frequency in the sample, this clonotype is medium-sized. What it recognizes is unknown. Treatment specified: approximately 9-day PBMC culture with coronavirus spike peptide pools or control peptides (ViraFEST assay). With peptide pools, ViraFEST first expanded antigen-specific T cells and afterwards sequenced their TCRs. V was pared by 0 bases and J by 4 bases, with 12 bases between. This CDR3 is 15 amino acids long. Germline CDR1 reads DFQATT; CDR2 reads SNEGSKA (reference sequence). The Oncomine TCR Beta short-read assay sequenced DNA from cultured CD4+ T cells. TCRdb re-analysed the PCR reads in MiXCR, keeping a single row per CDR3 protein. The sample shows fewer than 20,000 distinct CDR3 sequences, 45% to 55% of them seen only once.

Sequences were derived from CD4+ T cells from blood, cultured in vitro, sampled before SARS-CoV-2 vaccination. The chain uses TRBV20-1 and TRBJ2-2; D possibly corresponds to TRBD2 (6 bases). The sequence derives from a human donor who had recovered from COVID-19. The DNA of the CDR3 is TGCAGTGCTAGAGATGGGGGGAGAACCACCGGGGAGCTGTTTTTT. It encodes CSARDGGRTTGELFF.